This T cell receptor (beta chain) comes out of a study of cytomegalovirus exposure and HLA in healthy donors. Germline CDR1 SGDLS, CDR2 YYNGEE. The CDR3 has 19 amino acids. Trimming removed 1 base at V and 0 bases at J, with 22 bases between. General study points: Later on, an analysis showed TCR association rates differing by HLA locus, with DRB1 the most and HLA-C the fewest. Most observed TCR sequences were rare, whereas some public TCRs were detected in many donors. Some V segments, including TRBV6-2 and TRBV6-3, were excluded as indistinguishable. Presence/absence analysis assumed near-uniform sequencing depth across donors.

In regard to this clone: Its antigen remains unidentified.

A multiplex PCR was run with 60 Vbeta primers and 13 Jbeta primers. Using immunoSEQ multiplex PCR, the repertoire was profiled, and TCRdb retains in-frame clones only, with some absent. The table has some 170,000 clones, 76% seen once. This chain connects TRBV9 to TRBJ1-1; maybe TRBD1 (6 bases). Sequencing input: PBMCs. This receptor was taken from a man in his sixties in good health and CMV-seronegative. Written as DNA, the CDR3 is TGTGCCAGCAGCGTAAAACAGGGTACGGGAGGGTTCATGAACACTGAAGCTTTCTTT. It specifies CASSVKQGTGGFMNTEAFF. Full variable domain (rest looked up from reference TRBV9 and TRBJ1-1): DSGVTQTPKHLITATGQRVTLRCSPRSGDLSVYWYQQSLDQGLQFLIQYYNGEERAKGNILERFSAQQFPDLHSELNLSSLELGDSALYFCASSVKQGTGGFMNTEAFFGQGTRLTVV.